Each of the 20 T cell receptor beta chains below was sequenced from the same sample in a study of shared clonotypes between healthy human individuals. Clones were read by immunoSEQ multiplex PCR, and TCRdb kept only the in-frame ones, dropping some. The sample has 2 million to 2.5 million clones, about 94% seen once. Sequences were obtained from naive CD4+ T cells sorted from blood. As to subset: CD45RA+ positively selected. Source of these receptors: a man aged 18 to 29 in good health.

In this sample, this clone turned up once. V usage is TRBV5-1 and J usage is TRBJ2-1; weak D call: TRBD2 (6 bases). V gave up 2 bases and J gave up 7 bases, with 19 bases separating them. The CDR3 spans 16 residues. Germline-derived CDR1 and CDR2 are SGHRS and YFSETQ. CDR3: CASSLGTSDVRNEQFF. CDR3 in DNA: TGCGCCAGCAGCTTAGGGACTTCCGACGTCAGAAATGAGCAGTTCTTC.

This clone was observed once. The chain links TRBV10-1 to TRBJ2-3; 8 bases match TRBD2. The germline CDR1 and CDR2 sequences are WNHNN and SYGVQD (reference sequence). The CDR3 extends over 15 amino acids. The J segment lost 2 bases and the V segment lost 5 bases, leaving 6 bases of the junction unmatched. CDR3 bases: TGCGCCAGCAGTCGGCGGGAGGTGGACACAGATACGCAGTATTTT. Translation: CASSRREVDTDTQYF.

The rearrangement uses TRBV6-5 and TRBJ2-5; 9 bases fit TRBD2. The germline V gene has CDR1 MNHEY and CDR2 SVGAGI. V was pared by 6 bases and J by 5 bases, with 7 bases of the junction left unmatched. CDR3 length: 14 residues. The DNA of the CDR3 is TGTGCCAGCAGAATTAGCGGGGGAAGGGAGACCCAGTACTTC. Translation gives CASRISGGRETQYF.

This chain uses TRBV30 with TRBJ2-5; 11 positions agree with TRBD2. This CDR3 has 15 residues. Looked up from germline, CDR1 is GTSNPN and CDR2 is SVGIG (reference sequence). V lost 2 bases, J lost 1 base, and 3 bases stayed unmatched. Here the CDR3 reads CAWSRGLAAQETQYF. The DNA for the CDR3 is TGTGCCTGGAGTCGGGGACTAGCGGCCCAAGAGACCCAGTACTTC.

V is TRBV9 and J is TRBJ2-3; D gene unclear. The CDR3 sequence is 14 residues long. V was pared by 7 bases and J by 4 bases, with 16 bases between. Germline V gives CDR1 SGDLS, CDR2 YYNGEE. DNA for the CDR3: TGTGCCAGCGGTCGGAACCTATTGGCAGATACGCAGTATTTT. Protein sequence: CASGRNLLADTQYF.

The chain recombines TRBV18 with TRBJ2-7; 10 nucleotides match TRBD1. V gave up 6 bases and J gave up 3 bases; unmatched junction bases: 17. Per the germline V gene, CDR1 is KGHSH and CDR2 is LQKENI. This CDR3 spans 18 amino acids. Written as DNA, the CDR3 is TGTGCCAGCTCCCGTGGTGGGACAGGGGCCGGTCTGGGCTACGAGCAGTACTTC. Amino acid sequence: CASSRGGTGAGLGYEQYF.

This clone was seen once. The chain joins TRBV7-3 to TRBJ2-7; D is unclear. The V gene's germline CDR1 is SGHTA and CDR2 FQGTGA. This CDR3 contains 15 residues. The V end was cut by 6 bases, the J end by 12 bases, with 27 bases between. The CDR3 loop reads CASRSSPSVPELRYF. CDR3 nucleotide sequence: TGTGCCAGCAGGTCCTCCCCGTCGGTCCCTGAATTACGGTACTTC.

This chain connects TRBV10-3 to TRBJ2-2, with D possibly called TRBD1 or TRBD2 (5 bases each). Trimming took off 4 bases at V and 5 bases at J, with 11 bases between the two ends. This CDR3 contains 14 residues. Looked up from germline, CDR1 is ENHRY and CDR2 is SYGVKD. The CDR3 sequence is CAISGSGPTGELFF. The CDR3 region has the DNA TGTGCCATCAGTGGATCGGGGCCGACCGGGGAGCTGTTTTTT.

The chain couples TRBV23-1 to TRBJ1-4, with D tentatively TRBD1 (6 bases). TRBV23-1 is marked as an open reading frame, function uncertain. The germline V and J ends were trimmed by 1 base and 7 bases, with 19 bases remaining between them. The CDR3 totals 17 residues. CDR3 protein: CASSQLNRDPSGEKLFF. The CDR3 DNA sequence: TGCGCCAGCAGTCAATTAAACAGGGACCCGTCCGGTGAAAAACTGTTTTTT.

The genes are TRBV4-1 and TRBJ2-1, with D perhaps matching TRBD2 (6 bases). The CDR3 runs 18 residues. The germline CDR1 and CDR2 sequences are MGHRA and YSYEKL. Trimming removed 0 bases from V and 3 bases from J, with 18 bases in between. The CDR3 DNA is TGCGCCAGCAGCCAAGAGGCCCCGGCGGGGTTTCTCTACAATGAGCAGTTCTTC. The encoded protein is CASSQEAPAGFLYNEQFF.

This rearrangement joins TRBV4-1 to TRBJ2-1; the D is unclear. Trimming left V 3 bases short and J 9 bases short, with 9 bases between. Germline V gene sequence: CDR1 MGHRA, CDR2 YSYEKL. The CDR3 consists of 12 residues. The CDR3 sequence: CASSQHAAEQFF. The CDR3 coding sequence is TGCGCCAGCAGCCAGCACGCGGCTGAGCAGTTCTTC.

The rearrangement links TRBV25-1 to TRBJ1-5; D might be TRBD1 (5 bases). Looked up from germline, CDR1 is MGHDK and CDR2 is SYGVNS. CDR3 length: 16 residues. V was clipped by 2 bases and J by 0 bases, with 11 bases between them. CDR3 bases: TGTGCCAGCAGTGAAGGGGACGTCTATAGCAATCAGCCCCAGCATTTT. Its protein is CASSEGDVYSNQPQHF.

The chain is built from TRBV2 and TRBJ2-7, with D possibly being TRBD2 (7 bases). Trimming cost V 6 bases and J 3 bases, with 15 bases left between them. The CDR3 consists of 14 residues. The V gene's germline CDR1 is SNHLY and CDR2 FYNNEI. The chain's CDR3 is CASRGGKGGYEQYF. The CDR3 coding sequence is TGTGCCAGCAGGGGAGGGAAAGGGGGCTACGAGCAGTACTTC.

This clone was picked up one time. The rearrangement uses TRBV15 and TRBJ1-2; D not certain. Germline CDR1 is LNHNV and CDR2 is YYDKDF (reference sequence). CDR3 length: 15 residues. Trimming removed 0 bases at V and 5 bases at J, with 13 bases between. The CDR3, as DNA: TGTGCCACCAGCAGAGATGTTAGCGGGTTTTATGGCTACACCTTC. Encoded protein: CATSRDVSGFYGYTF.

Notes on this clone: At one boundary the junction diverges from the germline segment, which might be a read error. V is TRBV4-1 and J is TRBJ1-3; TRBD1 aligns across 7 bases. The germline CDR1 and CDR2 sequences are MGHRA and YSYEKL. The length of the CDR3 is 15 residues. CDR3 sequence: CASSQDGNLGGPVIF. The CDR3 nucleotides are TGCGCCAGCAGCCAAGATGGTAATTTAGGGGGCCCCGTTATTTTT.

The rearrangement links TRBV10-3 to TRBJ2-7, with 9 bases fitting TRBD2. Trimming at V came to 8 bases and at J to 6 bases, leaving 11 bases not matched to a gene. Germline V gene sequence: CDR1 ENHRY, CDR2 SYGVKD. The CDR3 totals 14 residues. The CDR3 DNA reads as TGTGCCATCGGAACCGGGACTAGCCGGGCCGAGCAGTACTTC. Translated: CAIGTGTSRAEQYF.

This clone was observed a single time. The V call is TRBV6-1, the J call TRBJ1-5; 8 bases are a match to TRBD1. The CDR3 length is 15 residues. J gave up 4 bases and V 6 bases, and 8 bases lay outside the gene matches. The germline gives CDR1 MNHNS, CDR2 SASEGT. The CDR3 DNA is TGTGCCAGCAGCCTTGGACAGGGCGCGAATCAGCCCCAGCATTTT. Protein: CASSLGQGANQPQHF.

The chain is built from TRBV27 and TRBJ2-2, with TRBD1 identical over 10 bases. The CDR3 loop spans 16 amino acids. Germline-derived CDR1 and CDR2 are MNHEY and SMNVEV (reference sequence). V was clipped by 6 bases and J by 3 bases; unmatched bases: 7. CDR3 region: CASRLLDRGDTGELFF. The CDR3, as DNA: TGTGCCAGCAGGCTCCTGGACAGGGGGGACACCGGGGAGCTGTTTTTT.

V is TRBV6-6 and J is TRBJ2-2, with D unresolved. The CDR3 contains 14 residues. The germline gives CDR1 MNHNY, CDR2 SVGAGI (reference sequence). The germline V and J ends were trimmed by 7 bases and 6 bases, with 15 bases remaining between them. CDR3 sequence reads: CASTRASLAGELFF. The DNA of the CDR3 is TGTGCCAGCACTAGGGCTAGTCTCGCCGGGGAGCTGTTTTTT.

The chain carries TRBV5-5 and TRBJ2-3, with D perhaps TRBD2 (6 bases). This CDR3 has 15 residues. V lost 0 bases and J 6 bases, leaving 14 bases between the germline ends. Germline-derived CDR1 and CDR2 are SGHKS and YYEKEE (reference sequence). The CDR3 reads CASSLEGTPRDTQYF. Written as DNA, the CDR3 is TGTGCCAGCAGCTTGGAGGGGACTCCTAGGGATACGCAGTATTTT. The variable domain in full, completed from reference TRBV5-5 and TRBJ2-3, reads DAGVTQSPTHLIKTRGQQVTLRCSPISGHKSVSWYQQVLGQGPQFIFQYYEKEERGRGNFPDRFSARQFPNYSSELNVNALLLGDSALYLCASSLEGTPRDTQYFGPGTRLTVL.